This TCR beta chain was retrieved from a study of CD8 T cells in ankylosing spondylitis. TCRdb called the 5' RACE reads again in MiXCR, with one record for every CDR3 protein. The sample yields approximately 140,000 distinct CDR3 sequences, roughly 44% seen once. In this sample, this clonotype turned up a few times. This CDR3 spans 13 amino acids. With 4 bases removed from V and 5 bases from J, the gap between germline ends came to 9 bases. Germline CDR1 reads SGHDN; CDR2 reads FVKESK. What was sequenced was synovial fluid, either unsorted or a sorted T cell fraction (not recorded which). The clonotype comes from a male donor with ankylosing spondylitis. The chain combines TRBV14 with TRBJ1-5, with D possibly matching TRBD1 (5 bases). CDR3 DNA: TGTGCCAGCAGCCTGGGGGGAGATCAGCCCCAGCATTTT. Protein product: CASSLGGDQPQHF.